This T cell receptor (beta chain) originates from a study of cytomegalovirus exposure and HLA in healthy donors. 13 Jbeta primers and 60 Vbeta primers were used for the PCR. Here immunoSEQ multiplex PCR was the method, and the copy in TCRdb shows in-frame clones only, minus some. The sample carries about 120,000 clones, roughly 14% recorded once. The CDR3 spans 15 residues. Germline lookup yields CDR1 SGHNT and CDR2 YYREEE (reference sequence). Trimming cost V 7 bases and J 4 bases; bases outside gene matches: 5. Study-level points and caveats: Several V segments, TRBV6-2 and TRBV6-3 among them, could not be told apart and were dropped.

With respect to this clone: Its antigen is unidentified.

The rearrangement links TRBV5-4 to TRBJ2-5; 15 nucleotides match TRBD2. The clonotype comes from a woman younger than 30 in good health and CMV-seronegative. The sequenced sample consisted of PBMCs. The CDR3, as DNA: TGTGCCAGCCGCCGGACTAGCGGGGGGGCAGAGACCCAGTACTTC. It yields the protein CASRRTSGGAETQYF.